These 17 T cell receptor beta chains originate from one sample sequenced in a study of regulatory and conventional T cells in RAG deficiency. Conventional CD4+ T cells were sorted from blood as CD25-low CD127-high cells. Using immunoSEQ multiplex PCR, the repertoire was profiled, and TCRdb retains in-frame clones only, with some absent. Here the sample spans 30,000 to 35,000 clones, 60% to 85% being singletons. These same records also appear under a second study, on regulatory T cells. From that second work: The primer mix had 52 TRBV and 13 TRBJ primers.

Sequenced: CD4+ effector T cells sorted from blood. The receptors were gathered from a human donor in good health.

The chain combines TRBV28 with TRBJ1-2, with 8 bases identical to TRBD1. This CDR3 comprises 13 residues. Germline CDR1 MDHEN, CDR2 SYDVKM. With 5 bases clipped from V and 12 bases from J, the junction kept 11 bases outside the gene matches. CDR3 DNA sequence: TGTGCCAGCAGTCCCGGACAGGGAGGGGGCCACACCTTC. It encodes CASSPGQGGGHTF.

The rearrangement uses TRBV6-5 and TRBJ1-1; a possible D gene is TRBD1 (6 bases). The V end lost 7 bases, the J end lost 2 bases, and 17 bases lay between the germline ends. This CDR3 spans 15 amino acids. CDR1 and CDR2 from the germline V gene are MNHEY and SVGAGI. The CDR3 region has the DNA TGTGCCAGCACCAACAGGGTTAATATTAACACTGAAGCTTTCTTT. Translation: CASTNRVNINTEAFF.

V usage is TRBV7-3 and J usage is TRBJ2-1; D uncertain. This CDR3 is 15 amino acids long. Germline V gene sequence: CDR1 SGHTA, CDR2 FQGTGA. V was pared by 7 bases and J by 0 bases, with 13 bases between. Written as DNA, the CDR3 is TGTGCCAGCACCCCGCGAGGCGGCTCCTACAATGAGCAGTTCTTC. Translation gives CASTPRGGSYNEQFF.

The V gene is TRBV27, the J gene TRBJ1-1; D is unclear. Trimming stripped 4 bases from V and 2 bases from J, with 11 bases between. The length of the CDR3 is 14 residues. Per the germline V gene, CDR1 is MNHEY and CDR2 is SMNVEV (reference sequence). CDR3 region: CASSSWQDNTEAFF. The CDR3 DNA reads TGTGCCAGCAGTTCCTGGCAGGACAACACTGAAGCTTTCTTT.

The chain is built from TRBV9 and TRBJ2-7, with 7 bases aligning to TRBD1. The germline gives CDR1 SGDLS, CDR2 YYNGEE. With 0 bases clipped from V and 7 bases from J, the junction kept 7 bases outside the gene matches. CDR3 size: 14 residues. The chain's CDR3 is CASSVGGGSLEQYF. The CDR3 DNA sequence: TGTGCCAGCAGCGTAGGAGGGGGCAGTTTGGAGCAGTACTTC. The whole variable domain, filled in from reference TRBV9 and TRBJ2-7, reads DSGVTQTPKHLITATGQRVTLRCSPRSGDLSVYWYQQSLDQGLQFLIQYYNGEERAKGNILERFSAQQFPDLHSELNLSSLELGDSALYFCASSVGGGSLEQYFGPGTRLTVT.

This clone was seen only a few times. This rearrangement joins TRBV18 to TRBJ1-5; D gene ambiguous. V lost 3 bases to trimming and J lost 5 bases, with 8 bases between them. Germline V lookup: CDR1 KGHSH, CDR2 LQKENI. The CDR3 is 13 residues long. The DNA of the CDR3 is TGTGCCAGCTCACCGTCCTACTATCAGCCCCAGCATTTT. Its protein product is CASSPSYYQPQHF.

This clone occurred a few times. CDR3 sequence reads: CASGRDQNQPQHF. CDR3 bases: TGTGCCAGCGGGCGGGACCAAAATCAGCCCCAGCATTTT. J is TRBJ1-5 and V is TRBV2; a possible D gene is TRBD1 (5 bases). From germline, CDR1 is SNHLY and CDR2 FYNNEI. The CDR3 has 13 residues. V lost 8 bases and J 4 bases, leaving 12 bases between the germline ends.

The chain employs TRBV13 and TRBJ1-4; the D gene is possibly TRBD1 (5 bases). This CDR3 has 14 amino acids. Germline CDR1 reads PRHDT; CDR2 reads FYEKMQ (reference sequence). Trimming stripped 5 bases from V and 7 bases from J, with 14 bases between. This CDR3 is CASSQPRDSEKLFF. For the CDR3, the DNA is TGTGCCAGCAGCCAACCCCGGGACTCTGAAAAACTGTTTTTT.

The chain couples TRBV7-6 to TRBJ2-2; D possibly uses TRBD1 or TRBD2 (5 bases each). Germline V gives CDR1 SGHVS, CDR2 FNYEAQ. CDR3 size: 15 residues. Trimming shortened V by 5 bases and J by 2 bases, and 12 bases separated the two germline ends. CDR3 residues: CASSPRGSNTGELFF. The CDR3 DNA reads as TGTGCCAGCAGCCCGAGGGGCTCCAACACCGGGGAGCTGTTTTTT. The variable domain in full, completed from reference TRBV7-6 and TRBJ2-2, reads GAGVSQSPRYKVTKRGQDVALRCDPISGHVSLYWYRQALGQGPEFLTYFNYEAQQDKSGLPNDRFSAERPEGSISTLTIQRTEQRDSAMYRCASSPRGSNTGELFFGEGSRLTVL.

This chain connects TRBV9 to TRBJ2-2; D uncertain. The CDR3 contains 14 residues. Trimming removed 3 bases at V and 5 bases at J, with 11 bases between. Germline V gives CDR1 SGDLS, CDR2 YYNGEE. The CDR3 sequence is CASSGVLGTGELFF. In DNA, the CDR3 is TGTGCCAGCAGCGGAGTCCTAGGGACCGGGGAGCTGTTTTTT. Using reference TRBV9 and TRBJ2-2 for the parts outside the CDR3, the full variable domain is DSGVTQTPKHLITATGQRVTLRCSPRSGDLSVYWYQQSLDQGLQFLIQYYNGEERAKGNILERFSAQQFPDLHSELNLSSLELGDSALYFCASSGVLGTGELFFGEGSRLTVL.

V is TRBV4-2 and J is TRBJ2-2; D unclear. Trimming took 1 base from V and 7 from J, leaving 7 bases between them. Germline-derived CDR1 and CDR2 are LGHNA and YNFKEQ. This CDR3 region has 13 residues. CDR3 amino acids: CASSQGVGGELFF. CDR3 sequence (DNA): TGTGCCAGCAGCCAAGGGGTAGGCGGGGAGCTGTTTTTT.

The V gene is TRBV5-1, the J gene TRBJ1-1, with a tentative D call TRBD1 (5 bases). The CDR3 has 12 amino acids. Trimming cost V 4 bases and J 11 bases, with 15 bases left between them. Germline CDR1 SGHRS, CDR2 YFSETQ. In DNA form, the CDR3 reads TGCGCCAGCAGCGTAACCCAGGGTGAGGCTTTCTTT. This sequence encodes CASSVTQGEAFF.

This clone was found once. The V and J genes are TRBV30 and TRBJ2-1, with 8 nucleotides matching TRBD2. CDR1 is GTSNPN, CDR2 SVGIG, per germline (reference sequence). Trimming at V came to 3 bases and at J to 2 bases, leaving 21 bases not matched to a gene. The CDR3 is 20 amino acids. CDR3 bases: TGTGCCTGGAGAGGGTGGAGTAGCGGGGTATTCGGTGAAACCTACAATGAGCAGTTCTTC. This codes for CAWRGWSSGVFGETYNEQFF.

The J gene is TRBJ2-3, the V gene TRBV12-5; 7 nucleotides agree with TRBD1. J was trimmed by 1 base and V by 8 bases; bases with no gene match: 12. This CDR3 comprises 16 residues. Germline V CDR1 and CDR2: LGHNT, FRNRAP. CDR3 DNA sequence: TGTGCTAGTTCCCCCGTTTCAGGGGGACGCACAGATACGCAGTATTTT. This codes for CASSPVSGGRTDTQYF. Supplemented by reference TRBV12-5 and TRBJ2-3, the full variable domain reads DARVTQTPRHKVTEMGQEVTMRCQPILGHNTVFWYRQTMMQGLELLAYFRNRAPLDDSGMPKDRFSAEMPDATLATLKIQPSEPRDSAVYFCASSPVSGGRTDTQYFGPGTRLTVL.

This clone was counted a few times. The CDR3 loop is CASSNGGLITGELFF. CDR3 in DNA: TGTGCCAGCAGCAACGGTGGACTCATCACCGGGGAGCTGTTTTTT. The chain recombines TRBV7-2 with TRBJ2-2, with D possibly matching TRBD2 (5 bases). Germline CDR1 SGHTA, CDR2 FQGNSA. The CDR3 contains 15 residues. Trimming cost V 5 bases and J 4 bases, with 14 bases left between them. Looking up the rest from reference TRBV7-2 and TRBJ2-2 gives the full variable domain: GAGVSQSPSNKVTEKGKDVELRCDPISGHTALYWYRQSLGQGLEFLIYFQGNSAPDKSGLPSDRFSAERTGGSVSTLTIQRTQQEDSAVYLCASSNGGLITGELFFGEGSRLTVL.

This clone showed up just a few times. This chain links TRBV4-1 with TRBJ2-2, with D maybe TRBD1 (7 bases). The CDR3 length is 17 residues. Trimming removed 2 bases at V and 0 bases at J, with 13 bases between. CDR1 MGHRA and CDR2 YSYEKL come from the germline V gene. Written as DNA, the CDR3 is TGCGCCAGCAGCCAAACCATCAGGGGGGCGAACACCGGGGAGCTGTTTTTT. Protein: CASSQTIRGANTGELFF.

This chain joins TRBV28 and TRBJ1-5, with 9 bases fitting TRBD1. J was trimmed by 4 bases and V by 6 bases; bases with no gene match: 13. The CDR3 has 17 amino acids. Looked up from germline, CDR1 is MDHEN and CDR2 is SYDVKM. The CDR3 reads CASSAGTGNRRNQPQHF. CDR3 DNA: TGTGCCAGCAGCGCCGGGACAGGGAATAGGAGGAATCAGCCCCAGCATTTT.